This TCR beta chain came from a study of blood T cells in healthy people across ages (dated by TCRdb to the mid-2010s). About the full investigation: Template switching captured roughly one uniquely barcoded TCR beta cDNA molecule per two T cells in model experiments. To track age-related changes in TCR beta repertoire diversity, the study relied on deep sequencing normalized with unique cDNA molecular identifiers. The donors were divided into four age groups: young (average about 15 years), middle-aged (around 41), aged (approximately 59) and long-lived (82). To avoid experimental bias, donors of different ages were distributed randomly across sequencing lanes. The study analyzed two additional independent replicas of 1 million unique cDNA reads from the same blood draw for two donors, one aged 18 to 30 and one aged 80 or older.

Study-wide findings and limitations: As age increased, observed TCR beta diversity per million T cells dropped in a roughly linear way, and a significant reduction was already evident by age 40. Because profiling used bulk unsorted PBMCs, naive and antigen-experienced compartments could not be compared conclusively. There was a strong correlation between observed TCR beta diversity and the percentage of naive T cells measured by flow cytometry. Estimates of total diversity from one million sequenced T cells were regarded as lower bounds and underestimates. Compared with the aged group, more naive CD4+ T cells, fewer expanded clones and increased TCR diversity were shown by the long-lived group, suggesting age selection. Donor CMV infection status was unknown, potentially confounding age-related changes in expanded clonotypes.

The protocol used for the library was 5' RACE. TCRdb shows the sequencer as Illumina HiSeq 2500. A second about 6 to 11 cycle PCR used a sample-barcoded 5' primer and a J-beta primer mix. A unique molecular identifier was introduced onto each TCR beta cDNA molecule by a template-switch 5' adaptor carrying 12 random nucleotides. At least 3 million CDR3-containing paired-end reads were obtained from each sample. The Mint cDNA synthesis kit, primed by a TRBC-specific oligonucleotide, was used to synthesize first-strand cDNA from all RNA. All cDNA was treated with uracil-DNA glycosylase and then went through a first 18-cycle PCR with the universal primers M1SS and BC2_uni_R. The study's processing was this. Each sample was normalized by randomly selecting 1 million high-quality reads, each carrying a distinct molecular identifier. Reads sharing molecular identifiers were discarded rather than binned into consensus sequences. MiTCR, run with a Q25 quality threshold and the strictest error-elimination algorithm, handled CDR3 identification, clonotype clustering and error correction. A nonparametric unseen species model with Euler transformation was used to estimate a lower bound on total TCR beta diversity. Through fastp at Q25 and MiXCR, TCRdb rebuilt clones from the public reads, retaining in-frame beta chains. Rows matching on CDR3 protein sequence are summarized as one entry with the most common DNA and genes. These V and J calls are TCRdb output, not the study's own analysis. This sample comprises 1,500,000 or so distinct CDR3 sequences, approximately 42% of them detected only once. The top ten clonotypes cover about 4% of the sample.

Notes on this clonotype: Its specific antigen is unknown. No much larger clone exists at a distance of one base, and base qualities are not known.

Donors were 39 systemically healthy Caucasian individuals from Russia aged roughly 6 to 90 years. Each donor gave around 9.8 milliliters of peripheral blood, collected into EDTA-treated Vacutainer tubes. Ficoll-Paque density-gradient centrifugation was used to isolate PBMCs, with at least 6 million obtained per sample. Total RNA, at least 5 micrograms per sample, was extracted from PBMCs with Trizol reagent. For every donor, flow cytometry on a PBMC aliquot measured the percentage of naive CD45RAhigh/CD27high T cells. The germline V gene supplies CDR1 MGHRA and CDR2 YSYEKL. The CDR3 goes from the cysteine to the phenylalanine over 15 residues. Of all the DNA, just the CDR3 is kept, 45 bases in frame from base 1. V was cut back by 0 bases and J by 5 bases, leaving a gap of 14 bases between them.

The origin of this receptor is a woman between 18 and 29 years old in good health. The source material was blood. Here the chain combines TRBV4-1 and TRBJ2-7; the D gene cannot be resolved reliably. The bases read TGCGCCAGCAGCCAAGATAGTACGTGGCTCAACGAGCAGTACTTC. The resulting protein is CASSQDSTWLNEQYF.